The sequence of this T cell receptor (beta chain) was determined in a study of T cells in localized non-small cell lung cancer. Findings and caveats of the study: Paired adjacent lung recovered a median roughly 50 of the top 100 tumor clones. It was uninvolved adjacent lung that showed the highest T cell clonality, exceeding tumor. Blood T cell density predicted longer survival; adjacent-lung clonality, shorter.

Of note for this clone: The antigen is undetermined. Other nucleotide sequences in the sample specify the same CDR3.

Libraries were prepared by immunoSEQ multiplex PCR; TCRdb keeps only in-frame clonotypes and omits some of them. The sample shows just over 70,000 clones, less than 90% of them seen only once. This clonotype was obtained from an older male donor with stage III squamous cell lung carcinoma. The material was peripheral blood, obtained before any cancer treatment.

The CDR3 here is CASSLVAGELFF. The DNA of the CDR3 is TGTGCCAGCAGCTTGGTAGCCGGGGAGCTGTTTTTT. The rearrangement links TRBV13 to TRBJ2-2; no definite D call. Germline CDR1 is PRHDT and CDR2 is FYEKMQ (reference sequence). V was cut by 3 bases and J by 6 bases, with 5 bases left in between. The CDR3 has 12 amino acids. The full variable domain, its missing parts supplied by reference TRBV13 and TRBJ2-2, is AAGVIQSPRHLIKEKRETATLKCYPIPRHDTVYWYQQGPGQDPQFLISFYEKMQSDKGSIPDRFSAQQFSDYHSELNMSSLELGDSALYFCASSLVAGELFFGEGSRLTVL.